These 4 T cell receptor beta chains came from one sample sequenced in a study of liver allograft versus peripheral blood T cells. Turning to the study itself: Transplanted livers and recipients' peripheral blood had their T cell receptor repertoires compared.

TCRdb called the reads again in MiXCR, with one record for every CDR3 protein. This table has under 7,000 distinct CDR3 sequences, 11% to 15% appearing once. These receptors were collected from a human patient who had a liver transplant. Some T cells here may be from the graft donor.

This clonotype was seen many times. The gene calls are TRBV28 and TRBJ2-5; 8 nucleotides match TRBD1. Germline assignment: CDR1 MDHEN and CDR2 SYDVKM. The CDR3 is 15 residues long. V trimming: 5 bases; J trimming: 4 bases; junction bases outside the gene matches: 9. The CDR3 here is CASSPTGESGETQYF. The DNA of the CDR3 is TGTGCCAGCAGTCCGACAGGGGAGAGTGGAGAGACCCAGTACTTC.

By share, this clonotype ranks as medium-sized. The V call is TRBV9, the J call TRBJ1-6; 9 bases are a match to TRBD1. Germline assignment: CDR1 SGDLS and CDR2 YYNGEE. The CDR3 covers 15 residues. Trimming removed 3 bases from V and 10 bases from J; junction bases left unmatched: 8. The CDR3 region has the DNA TGTGCCAGCAGCGCCCGGACAGGGGACGGGTCACCCCTCCACTTT. It is translated as CASSARTGDGSPLHF.

In this sample, this clonotype is medium-sized. The chain uses TRBV29-1 and TRBJ2-7; perhaps TRBD2 as D (6 bases). The germline V gene has CDR1 SQVTM and CDR2 ANQGSEA. Trimming took off 3 bases at V and 5 bases at J, with 14 bases between the two ends. The CDR3 has 13 residues. The CDR3 nucleotides are TGCAGCGTTGACGCCCCGGGAGCGCACGAGCAGTACTTC. Translation gives CSVDAPGAHEQYF.

By its share, this clonotype is medium-sized (0.01 to 0.1%). This chain links TRBV30 with TRBJ1-2; D remains ambiguous. This CDR3 has 14 amino acids. Germline V CDR1 and CDR2: GTSNPN, SVGIG (reference sequence). Trimming took off 2 bases at V and 8 bases at J, with 18 bases between the two ends. CDR3 sequence (DNA): TGTGCCTGGAGTCGGGCCTCGCGGGGAAGCGGCTACACCTTC. Translation gives CAWSRASRGSGYTF.